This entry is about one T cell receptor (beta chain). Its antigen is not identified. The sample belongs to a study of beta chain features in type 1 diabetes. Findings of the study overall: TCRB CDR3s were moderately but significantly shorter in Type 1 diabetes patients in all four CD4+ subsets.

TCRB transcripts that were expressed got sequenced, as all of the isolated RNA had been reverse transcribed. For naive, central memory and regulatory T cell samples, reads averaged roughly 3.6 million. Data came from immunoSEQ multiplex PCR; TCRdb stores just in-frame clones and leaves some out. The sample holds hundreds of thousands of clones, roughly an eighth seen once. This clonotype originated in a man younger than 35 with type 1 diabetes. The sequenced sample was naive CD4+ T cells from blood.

CDR3 coding DNA: TGTGCCAGCAGCGACCTAGCGGGGGGCCCCCACGAGCAGTACTTC. Its protein product is CASSDLAGGPHEQYF. V usage is TRBV7-9 and J usage is TRBJ2-7; TRBD2 matches 11 bases. Germline CDR1 SEHNR, CDR2 FQNEAQ (reference sequence). V gave up 5 bases and J gave up 5 bases; unmatched junction bases: 8. The CDR3 has 15 residues.